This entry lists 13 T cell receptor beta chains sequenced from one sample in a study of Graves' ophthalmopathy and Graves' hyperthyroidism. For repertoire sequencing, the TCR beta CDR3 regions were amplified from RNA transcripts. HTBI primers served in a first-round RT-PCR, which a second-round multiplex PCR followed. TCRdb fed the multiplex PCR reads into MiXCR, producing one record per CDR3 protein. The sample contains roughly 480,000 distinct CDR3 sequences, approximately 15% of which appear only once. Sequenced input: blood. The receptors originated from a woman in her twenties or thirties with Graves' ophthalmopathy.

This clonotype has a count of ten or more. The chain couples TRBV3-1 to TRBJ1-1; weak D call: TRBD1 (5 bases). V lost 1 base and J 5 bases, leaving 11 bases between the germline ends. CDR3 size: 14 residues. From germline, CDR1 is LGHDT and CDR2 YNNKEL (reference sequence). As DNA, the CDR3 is TGTGCCAGCAGCCAAGTTCAAGGGGAAACTGAAGCTTTCTTT. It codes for CASSQVQGETEAFF.

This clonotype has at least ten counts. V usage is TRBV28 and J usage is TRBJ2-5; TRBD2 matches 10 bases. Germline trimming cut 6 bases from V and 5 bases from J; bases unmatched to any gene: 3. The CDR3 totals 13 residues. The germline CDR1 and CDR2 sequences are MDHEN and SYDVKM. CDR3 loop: CASSLLAGETQYF. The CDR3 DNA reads TGTGCCAGCAGCTTACTAGCGGGGGAGACCCAGTACTTC.

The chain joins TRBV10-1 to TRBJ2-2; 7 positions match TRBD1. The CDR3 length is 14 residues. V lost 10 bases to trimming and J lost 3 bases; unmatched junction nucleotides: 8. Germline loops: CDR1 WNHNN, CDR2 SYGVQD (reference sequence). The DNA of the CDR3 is TGCGCCACCAAAAGGGACAGTTACACCGGGGAGCTGTTTTTT. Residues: CATKRDSYTGELFF.

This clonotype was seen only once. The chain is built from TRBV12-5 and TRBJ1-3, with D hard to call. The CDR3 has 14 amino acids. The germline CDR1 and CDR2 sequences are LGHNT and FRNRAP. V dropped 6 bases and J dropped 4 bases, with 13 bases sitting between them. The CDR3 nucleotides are TGTGCTAGTGGGACGGGGATAGGAGGAAACACCATATATTTT. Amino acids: CASGTGIGGNTIYF.

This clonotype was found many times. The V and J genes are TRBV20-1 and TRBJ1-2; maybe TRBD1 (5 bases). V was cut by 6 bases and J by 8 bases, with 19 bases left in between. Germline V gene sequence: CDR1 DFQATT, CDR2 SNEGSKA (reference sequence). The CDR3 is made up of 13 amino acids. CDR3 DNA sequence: TGCAGTGCCCTAACTAATGGGGAGGGGGGCTACACCTTC. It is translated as CSALTNGEGGYTF.

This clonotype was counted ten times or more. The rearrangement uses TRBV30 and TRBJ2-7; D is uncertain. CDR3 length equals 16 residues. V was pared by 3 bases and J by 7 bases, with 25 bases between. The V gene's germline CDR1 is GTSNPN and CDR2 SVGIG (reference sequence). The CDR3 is CAWSSTSPIVKKEQYF. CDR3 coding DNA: TGTGCCTGGAGCAGTACCTCTCCGATCGTAAAAAAGGAGCAGTACTTC.

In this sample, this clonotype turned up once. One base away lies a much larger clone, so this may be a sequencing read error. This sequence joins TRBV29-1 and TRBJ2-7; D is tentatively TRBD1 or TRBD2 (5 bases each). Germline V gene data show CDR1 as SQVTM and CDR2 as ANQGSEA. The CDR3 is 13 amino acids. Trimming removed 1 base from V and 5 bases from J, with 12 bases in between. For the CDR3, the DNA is TGCAGCGTTGAAGTGGAAAGGGACCACGAGCAGTACTTC. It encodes CSVEVERDHEQYF.

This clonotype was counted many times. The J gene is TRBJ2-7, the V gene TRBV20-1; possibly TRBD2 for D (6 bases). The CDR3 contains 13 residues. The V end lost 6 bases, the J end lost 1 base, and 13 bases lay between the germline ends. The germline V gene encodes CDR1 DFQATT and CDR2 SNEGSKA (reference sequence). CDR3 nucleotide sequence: TGCAGTGCGAAGGGGACTCAATCCTACGAGCAGTACTTC. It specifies CSAKGTQSYEQYF.

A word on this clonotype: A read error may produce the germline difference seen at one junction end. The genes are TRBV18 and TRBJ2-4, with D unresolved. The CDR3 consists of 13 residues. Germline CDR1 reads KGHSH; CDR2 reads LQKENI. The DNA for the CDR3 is TGTGCCAGCTCAGCACGTGTTGGAGACATTAAGTACTTC. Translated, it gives CASSARVGDIKYF.

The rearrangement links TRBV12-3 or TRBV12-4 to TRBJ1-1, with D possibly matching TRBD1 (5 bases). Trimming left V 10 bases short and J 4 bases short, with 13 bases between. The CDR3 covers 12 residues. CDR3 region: CAIRAGGTEAFF. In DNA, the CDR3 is TGTGCCATCAGGGCGGGAGGCACTGAAGCTTTCTTT.

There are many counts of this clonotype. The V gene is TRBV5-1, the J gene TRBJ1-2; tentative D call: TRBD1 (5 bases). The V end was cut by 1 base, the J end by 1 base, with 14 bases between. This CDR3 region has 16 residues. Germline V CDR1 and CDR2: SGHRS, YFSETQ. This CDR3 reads CASSLRQGPGNYGYTF. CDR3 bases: TGCGCCAGCAGCTTGCGGCAGGGACCGGGTAACTATGGCTACACCTTC.

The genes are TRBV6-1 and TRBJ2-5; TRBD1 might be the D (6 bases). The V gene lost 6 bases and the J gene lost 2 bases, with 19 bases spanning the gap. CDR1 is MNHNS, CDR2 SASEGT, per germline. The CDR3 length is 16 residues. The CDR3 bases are TGTGCCAGCAGACGCCTTCTACAGGGATCTCAAGAGACCCAGTACTTC. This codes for CASRRLLQGSQETQYF.

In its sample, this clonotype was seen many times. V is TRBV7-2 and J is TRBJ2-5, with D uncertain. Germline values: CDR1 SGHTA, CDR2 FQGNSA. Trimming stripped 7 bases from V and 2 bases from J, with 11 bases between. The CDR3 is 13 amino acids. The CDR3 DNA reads TGTGCCAGCACCCCCCCAGTACAAGAGACCCAGTACTTC. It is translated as CASTPPVQETQYF.